The clone carrying this T cell receptor (beta chain) is a singleton in its sample. The authors' processing: Amplified reference gene primers provided the basis for estimating nucleated cell counts. The assay was immunoSEQ multiplex PCR, and TCRdb's table has in-frame clones only and misses some. V and J calls and clone size are copied from that table; D and trimming were computed from the DNA. The table shows some 150,000 clones, with roughly 80% occurring only once. The data were taken from a study of blood T cell repertoires in COVID-19. Study in general: Acute-phase and convalescent COVID-19 samples originated in the United States, Italy and Spain. T cells, B-cell-depleted T cells, or PBMCs provided the cDNA or gDNA that served as material.

CDR3 length equals 13 residues. CDR1 SGHVS and CDR2 FQNEAQ come from the germline V gene. V was trimmed by 1 base and J by 8 bases, leaving 9 bases between them. The clonotype comes from a woman between 65 and 79 years old with acute or convalescent COVID-19. Sequencing was done on a sample of peripheral blood. V is TRBV7-8 and J is TRBJ1-5, with D possibly being TRBD1 (5 bases). CDR3 residues: CASSLVTGEPQHF. The CDR3 bases are TGTGCCAGCAGCTTAGTTACAGGAGAGCCCCAGCATTTT.